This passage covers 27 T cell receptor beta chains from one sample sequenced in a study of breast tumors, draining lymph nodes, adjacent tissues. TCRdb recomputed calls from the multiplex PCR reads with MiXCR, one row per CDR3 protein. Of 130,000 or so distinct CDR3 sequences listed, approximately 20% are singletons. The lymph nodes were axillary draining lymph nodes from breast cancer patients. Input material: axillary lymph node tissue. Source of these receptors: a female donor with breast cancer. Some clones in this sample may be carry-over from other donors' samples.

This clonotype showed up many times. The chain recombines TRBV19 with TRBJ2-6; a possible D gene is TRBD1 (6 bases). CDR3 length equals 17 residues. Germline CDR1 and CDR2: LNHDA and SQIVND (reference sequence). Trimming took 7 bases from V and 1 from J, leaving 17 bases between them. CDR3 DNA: TGTGCCAGTACCAAGAGACAGGTGTGGTCTGGGGCCAACGTCCTGACTTTC. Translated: CASTKRQVWSGANVLTF.

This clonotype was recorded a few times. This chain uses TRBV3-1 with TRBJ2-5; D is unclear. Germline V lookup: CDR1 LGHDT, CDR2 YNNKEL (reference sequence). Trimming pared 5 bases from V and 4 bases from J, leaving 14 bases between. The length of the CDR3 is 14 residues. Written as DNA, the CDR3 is TGTGCCAGCAGCAAGGACGCGAACCGAGAGACCCAGTACTTC. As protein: CASSKDANRETQYF.

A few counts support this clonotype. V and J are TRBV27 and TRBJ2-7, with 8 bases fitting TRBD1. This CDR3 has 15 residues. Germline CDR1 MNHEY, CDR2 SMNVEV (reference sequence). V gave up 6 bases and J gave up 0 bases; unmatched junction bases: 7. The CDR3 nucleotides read TGTGCCAGCAGCCGGGACAGGACTATCTCCTACGAGCAGTACTTC. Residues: CASSRDRTISYEQYF.

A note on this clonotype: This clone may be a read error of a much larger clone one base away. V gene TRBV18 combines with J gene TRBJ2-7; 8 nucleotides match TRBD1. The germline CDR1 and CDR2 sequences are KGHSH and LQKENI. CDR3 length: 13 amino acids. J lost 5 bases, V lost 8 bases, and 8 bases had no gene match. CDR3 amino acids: CASAEAGGHEQYF. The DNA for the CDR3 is TGTGCCAGCGCCGAGGCAGGGGGCCACGAGCAGTACTTC.

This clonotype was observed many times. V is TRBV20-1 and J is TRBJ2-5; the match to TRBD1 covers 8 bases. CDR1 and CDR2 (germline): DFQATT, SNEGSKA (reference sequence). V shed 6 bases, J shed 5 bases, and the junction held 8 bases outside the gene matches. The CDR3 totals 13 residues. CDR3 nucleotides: TGCAGTGCCGAGGACAGGGCGGGGGAGACCCAGTACTTC. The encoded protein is CSAEDRAGETQYF.

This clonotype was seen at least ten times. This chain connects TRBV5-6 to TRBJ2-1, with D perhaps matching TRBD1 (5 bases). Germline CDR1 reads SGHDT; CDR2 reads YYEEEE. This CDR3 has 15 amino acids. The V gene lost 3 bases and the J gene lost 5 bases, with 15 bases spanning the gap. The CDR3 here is CASSSDPGPHNEQFF. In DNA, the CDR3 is TGTGCCAGCAGCTCAGACCCAGGGCCCCACAATGAGCAGTTCTTC.

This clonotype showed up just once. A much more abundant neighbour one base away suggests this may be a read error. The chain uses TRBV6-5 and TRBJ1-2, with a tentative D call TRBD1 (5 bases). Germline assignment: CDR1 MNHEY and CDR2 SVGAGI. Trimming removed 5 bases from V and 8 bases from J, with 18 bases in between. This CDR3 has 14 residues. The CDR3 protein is CASSPLGRSRGYTF. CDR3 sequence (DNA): TGTGCCAGCAGTCCCCTGGGACGAAGCAGGGGCTACACCTTC.

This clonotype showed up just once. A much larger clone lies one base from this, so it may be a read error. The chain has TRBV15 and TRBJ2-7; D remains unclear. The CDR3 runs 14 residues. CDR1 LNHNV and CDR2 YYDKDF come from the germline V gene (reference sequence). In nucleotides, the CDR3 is TGTGCCAGCAGCTTATCGATCCACCCCTACGAGCAGTACTTC. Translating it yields CASSLSIHPYEQYF. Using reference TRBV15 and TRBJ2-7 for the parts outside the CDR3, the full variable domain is DAMVIQNPRYQVTQFGKPVTLSCSQTLNHNVMYWYQQKSSQAPKLLFHYYDKDFNNEADTPDNFQSRRPNTSFCFLDIRSPGLGDTAMYLCASSLSIHPYEQYFGPGTRLTVT.

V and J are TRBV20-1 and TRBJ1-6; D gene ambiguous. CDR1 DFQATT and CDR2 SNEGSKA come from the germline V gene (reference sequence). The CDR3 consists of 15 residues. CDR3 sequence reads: CSAGPSRTMNSPLHF. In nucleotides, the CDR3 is TGCAGCGCTGGCCCCAGCAGGACGATGAATTCACCCCTCCACTTT.

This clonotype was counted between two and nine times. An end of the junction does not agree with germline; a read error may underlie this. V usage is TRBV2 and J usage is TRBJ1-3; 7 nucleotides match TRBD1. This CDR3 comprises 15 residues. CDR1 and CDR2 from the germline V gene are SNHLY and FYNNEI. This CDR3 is CAGRRTGSEGNTIYF. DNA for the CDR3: TGTGCCGGCAGAAGGACAGGCTCGGAAGGAAACACCATATATTTT.

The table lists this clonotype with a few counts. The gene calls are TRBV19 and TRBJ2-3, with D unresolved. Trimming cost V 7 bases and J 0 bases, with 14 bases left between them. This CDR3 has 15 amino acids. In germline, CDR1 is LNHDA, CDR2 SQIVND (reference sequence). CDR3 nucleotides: TGTGCCAGTAAGATCCAGGACCGCAGCACAGATACGCAGTATTTT. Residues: CASKIQDRSTDTQYF. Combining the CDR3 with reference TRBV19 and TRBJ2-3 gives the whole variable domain DGGITQSPKYLFRKEGQNVTLSCEQNLNHDAMYWYRQDPGQGLRLIYYSQIVNDFQKGDIAEGYSVSREKKESFPLTVTSAQKNPTAFYLCASKIQDRSTDTQYFGPGTRLTVL.

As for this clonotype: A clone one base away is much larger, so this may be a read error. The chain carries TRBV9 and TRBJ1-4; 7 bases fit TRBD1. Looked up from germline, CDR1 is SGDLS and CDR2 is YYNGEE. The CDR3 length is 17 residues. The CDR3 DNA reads TGTGCCAGCAGCGGAACGATGGTGGGACAGCCTAATGAAAGACTGTTTTTT. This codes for CASSGTMVGQPNERLFF.

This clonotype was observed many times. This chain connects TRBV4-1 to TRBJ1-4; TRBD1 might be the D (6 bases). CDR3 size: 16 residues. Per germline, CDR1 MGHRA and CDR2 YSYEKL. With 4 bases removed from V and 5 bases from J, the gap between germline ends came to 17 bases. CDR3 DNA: TGCGCCAGCAGCCTGCAGATGGGGGCCCGAAATGAAAAACTGTTTTTT. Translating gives CASSLQMGARNEKLFF.

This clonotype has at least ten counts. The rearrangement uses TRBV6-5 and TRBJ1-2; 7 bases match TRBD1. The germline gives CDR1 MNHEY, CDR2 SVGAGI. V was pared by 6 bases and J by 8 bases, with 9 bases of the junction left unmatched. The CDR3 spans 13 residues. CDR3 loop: CASSYGHRGGYTF. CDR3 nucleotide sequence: TGTGCCAGCAGCTACGGGCACAGGGGCGGCTACACCTTC.

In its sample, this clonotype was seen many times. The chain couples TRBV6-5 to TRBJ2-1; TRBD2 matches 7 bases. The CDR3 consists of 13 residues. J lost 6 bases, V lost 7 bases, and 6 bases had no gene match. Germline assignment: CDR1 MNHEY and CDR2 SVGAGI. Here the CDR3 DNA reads TGTGCCAGCACTAACGGGGAGGGCAATGAGCAGTTCTTC. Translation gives CASTNGEGNEQFF.

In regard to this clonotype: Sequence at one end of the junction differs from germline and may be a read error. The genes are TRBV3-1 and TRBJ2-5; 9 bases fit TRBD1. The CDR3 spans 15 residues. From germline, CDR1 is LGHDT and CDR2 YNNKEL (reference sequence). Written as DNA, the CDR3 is TGTGCCAGCAGCCTGGGACAGGGAGGCGGAGAGACCCGGTACTTC. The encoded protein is CASSLGQGGGETRYF.

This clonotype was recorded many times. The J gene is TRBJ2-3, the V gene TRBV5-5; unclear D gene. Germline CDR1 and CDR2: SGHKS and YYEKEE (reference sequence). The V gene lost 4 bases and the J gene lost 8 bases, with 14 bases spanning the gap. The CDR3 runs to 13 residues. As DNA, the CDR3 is TGTGCCAGCAGCAAGGATCCCACGGTTACGCAGTATTTT. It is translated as CASSKDPTVTQYF.

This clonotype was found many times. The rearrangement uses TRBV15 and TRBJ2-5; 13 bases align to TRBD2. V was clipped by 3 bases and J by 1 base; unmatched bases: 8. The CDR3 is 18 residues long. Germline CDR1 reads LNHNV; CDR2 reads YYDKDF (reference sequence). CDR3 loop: CATSRPQGLAGVQETQYF. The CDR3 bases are TGTGCCACCAGCAGGCCACAAGGACTAGCGGGAGTCCAAGAGACCCAGTACTTC.

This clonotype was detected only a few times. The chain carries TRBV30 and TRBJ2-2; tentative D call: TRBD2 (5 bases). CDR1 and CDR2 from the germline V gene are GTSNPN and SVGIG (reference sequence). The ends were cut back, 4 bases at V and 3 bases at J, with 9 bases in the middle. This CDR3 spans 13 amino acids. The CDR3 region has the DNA TGTGCCTGGACTCTGGACTACACCGGGGAGCTGTTTTTT. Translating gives CAWTLDYTGELFF. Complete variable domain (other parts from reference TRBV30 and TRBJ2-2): SQTIHQWPATLVQPVGSPLSLECTVEGTSNPNLYWYRQAAGRGLQLLFYSVGIGQISSEVPQNLSASRPQDRQFILSSKKLLLSDSGFYLCAWTLDYTGELFFGEGSRLTVL.

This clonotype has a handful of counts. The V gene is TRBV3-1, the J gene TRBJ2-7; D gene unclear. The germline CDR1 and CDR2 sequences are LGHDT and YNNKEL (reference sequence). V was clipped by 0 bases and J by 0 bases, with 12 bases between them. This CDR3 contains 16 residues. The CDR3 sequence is CASSQEFTASSYEQYF. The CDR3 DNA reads TGTGCCAGCAGCCAAGAATTTACAGCCAGCTCCTACGAGCAGTACTTC.

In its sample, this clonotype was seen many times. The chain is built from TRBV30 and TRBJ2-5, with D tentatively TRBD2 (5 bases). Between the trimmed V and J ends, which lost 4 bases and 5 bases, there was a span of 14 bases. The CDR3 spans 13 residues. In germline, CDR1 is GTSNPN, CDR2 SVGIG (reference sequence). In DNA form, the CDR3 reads TGTGCCTGGAACGCCCCACCGGGGGAGACCCAGTACTTC. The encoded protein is CAWNAPPGETQYF.

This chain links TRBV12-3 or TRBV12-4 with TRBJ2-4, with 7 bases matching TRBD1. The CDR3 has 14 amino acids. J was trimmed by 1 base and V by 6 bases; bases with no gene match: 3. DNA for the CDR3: TGTGCCAGCAGCCTGACAGGGGCCAAAAACATTCAGTACTTC. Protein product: CASSLTGAKNIQYF.

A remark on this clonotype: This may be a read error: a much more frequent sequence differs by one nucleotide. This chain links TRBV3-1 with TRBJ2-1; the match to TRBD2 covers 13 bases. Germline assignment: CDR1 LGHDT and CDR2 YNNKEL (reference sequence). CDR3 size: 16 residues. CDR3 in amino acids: CTSSPGLAGASVEQFF. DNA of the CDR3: TGTACCAGCAGCCCCGGACTAGCGGGAGCATCGGTTGAGCAGTTCTTC.

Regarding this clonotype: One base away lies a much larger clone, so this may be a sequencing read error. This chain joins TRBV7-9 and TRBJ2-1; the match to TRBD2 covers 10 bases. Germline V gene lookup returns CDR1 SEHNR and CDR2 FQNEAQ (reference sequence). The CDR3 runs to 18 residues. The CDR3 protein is CASGLVTPSGRSDNEQFF. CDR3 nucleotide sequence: TGTGCCAGCGGCTTAGTGACTCCTAGCGGGAGATCTGACAATGAGCAGTTCTTC.

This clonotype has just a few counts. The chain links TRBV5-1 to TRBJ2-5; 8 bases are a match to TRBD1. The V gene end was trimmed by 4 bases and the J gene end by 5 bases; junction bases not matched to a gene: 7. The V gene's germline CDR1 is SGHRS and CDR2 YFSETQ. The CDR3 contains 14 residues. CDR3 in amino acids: CASSGGQGWETQYF. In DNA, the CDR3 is TGCGCCAGCAGCGGAGGACAGGGTTGGGAGACCCAGTACTTC.

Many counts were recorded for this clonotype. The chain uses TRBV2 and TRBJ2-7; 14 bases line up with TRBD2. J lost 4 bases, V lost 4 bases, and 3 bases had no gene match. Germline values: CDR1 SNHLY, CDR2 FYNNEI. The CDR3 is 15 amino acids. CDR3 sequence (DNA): TGTGCCAGCAGTGGACTAGCGGGAGGGGGGTACGAGCAGTACTTC. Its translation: CASSGLAGGGYEQYF. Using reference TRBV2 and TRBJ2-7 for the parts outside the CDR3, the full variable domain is EPEVTQTPSHQVTQMGQEVILRCVPISNHLYFYWYRQILGQKVEFLVSFYNNEISEKSEIFDDQFSVERPDGSNFTLKIRSTKLEDSAMYFCASSGLAGGGYEQYFGPGTRLTVT.

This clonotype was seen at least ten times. In nucleotides, the CDR3 is TGTGCCAGCAGTTACACGGGACTTCGGGAGACCCAGTACTTC. It translates to CASSYTGLRETQYF. This chain uses TRBV6-2 or TRBV6-3 with TRBJ2-5; D is possibly TRBD2 (6 bases). Per germline, CDR1 MNHEY and CDR2 SVGEGT. This CDR3 spans 14 amino acids. V lost 2 bases to trimming and J lost 5 bases, with 12 bases between them.